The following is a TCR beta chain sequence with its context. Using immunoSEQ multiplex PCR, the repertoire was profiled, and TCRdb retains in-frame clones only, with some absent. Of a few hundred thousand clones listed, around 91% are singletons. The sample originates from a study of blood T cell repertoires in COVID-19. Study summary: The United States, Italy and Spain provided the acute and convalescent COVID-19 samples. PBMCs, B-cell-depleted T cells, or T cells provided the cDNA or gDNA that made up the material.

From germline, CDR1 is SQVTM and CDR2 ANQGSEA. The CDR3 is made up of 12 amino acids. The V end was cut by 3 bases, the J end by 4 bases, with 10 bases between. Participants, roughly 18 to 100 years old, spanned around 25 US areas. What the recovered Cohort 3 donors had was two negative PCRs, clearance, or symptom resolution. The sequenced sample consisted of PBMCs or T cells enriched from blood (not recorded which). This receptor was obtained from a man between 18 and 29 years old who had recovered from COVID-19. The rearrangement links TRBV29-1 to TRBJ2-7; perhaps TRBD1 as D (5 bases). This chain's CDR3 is CSVDTGRYEQYF. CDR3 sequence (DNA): TGCAGCGTTGACACAGGTCGTTACGAGCAGTACTTC.